These 5 T cell receptor beta chains were all obtained from the same sample, sequenced in a study of blood T cell repertoires in COVID-19. Sequencing used immunoSEQ multiplex PCR; TCRdb keeps in-frame clones, though not all of them. The data hold 95,000 to 100,000 clones, with about four fifths observed a single time. The sequenced material came from peripheral blood. Every receptor here comes from a human donor in a cohort sampled during active COVID-19.

The V call is TRBV5-1, the J call TRBJ2-1, with 10 nucleotides matching TRBD2. Germline CDR1 SGHRS, CDR2 YFSETQ. This CDR3 spans 16 amino acids. V shed 4 bases and J 10 bases; nucleotides not matched to a gene: 14. Here the CDR3 reads CASSPRLAGAPREQFF. The CDR3, as DNA: TGCGCCAGCAGCCCCAGACTAGCGGGCGCCCCGAGAGAGCAGTTCTTC.

By sample share, this clone is medium-sized. The J gene is TRBJ1-3, the V gene TRBV28, with a possible D match to TRBD1 (5 bases). V lost 2 bases and J 0 bases, leaving 11 bases between the germline ends. The germline V gene has CDR1 MDHEN and CDR2 SYDVKM. The CDR3 contains 16 residues. CDR3 DNA sequence: TGTGCCAGCAGTTTACTGGACACCTACTCTGGAAACACCATATATTTT. It translates to CASSLLDTYSGNTIYF.

This rearrangement joins TRBV19 to TRBJ1-1, with D uncertain. The CDR3 totals 11 residues. Germline assignment: CDR1 LNHDA and CDR2 SQIVND (reference sequence). V lost 3 bases and J lost 10, with 9 bases in between. CDR3 DNA sequence: TGTGCCAGTAGTATCAGAGGGCCAGCTTTCTTT. It is translated as CASSIRGPAFF.

The J gene is TRBJ1-1, the V gene TRBV28; 7 bases are shared with TRBD1. The CDR3 spans 15 residues. The V gene's germline CDR1 is MDHEN and CDR2 SYDVKM. V shed 4 bases, J shed 0 bases, and the junction held 5 bases outside the gene matches. CDR3 DNA: TGTGCCAGCAGTTCGTCCGGGACAGTGAACACTGAAGCTTTCTTT. Its translation is CASSSSGTVNTEAFF.

This clone has only one observation. The chain is built from TRBV7-3 and TRBJ2-2, with 8 bases lining up with TRBD1. In germline, CDR1 is SGHTA, CDR2 FQGTGA. The CDR3 loop spans 15 amino acids. Trimming cost V 4 bases and J 1 base; bases outside gene matches: 2. In DNA form, the CDR3 reads TGTGCCAGCAGCTCCGGACAGGGGAACACCGGGGAGCTGTTTTTT. This sequence encodes CASSSGQGNTGELFF.